One sample yielded the 24 T cell receptor beta chains listed below, sequenced in a study of blood T cell repertoires in COVID-19. Only in-frame clones appear in the TCRdb table, and some are missing; sequencing was by immunoSEQ multiplex PCR. The table includes more than 140,000 clones, 84% detected once. The sample consisted of peripheral blood. The receptors originated from a woman in her forties or fifties in a cohort sampled during active or convalescent COVID-19.

This clone was observed a few times. This sequence joins TRBV6-1 and TRBJ2-7; 12 bases fit TRBD2. V gave up 1 base and J gave up 7 bases; unmatched junction bases: 5. The CDR3 totals 15 residues. Germline V gives CDR1 MNHNS, CDR2 SASEGT. CDR3 nucleotide sequence: TGTGCCAGCAGTGAAGAGCTAGCGGGGGGGAAAGAGCAGTACTTC. Its translation: CASSEELAGGKEQYF.

The rearrangement links TRBV9 to TRBJ1-2; D possibly corresponds to TRBD1 (6 bases). V shed 0 bases and J shed 3 bases, with 12 bases lying between them. This CDR3 contains 15 residues. Looked up from germline, CDR1 is SGDLS and CDR2 is YYNGEE. The CDR3 coding sequence is TGTGCCAGCAGCGTAGGGCCAGGGGATGACTATGGCTACACCTTC. As protein: CASSVGPGDDYGYTF. Drawing the rest from reference TRBV9 and TRBJ1-2, the complete variable domain is DSGVTQTPKHLITATGQRVTLRCSPRSGDLSVYWYQQSLDQGLQFLIQYYNGEERAKGNILERFSAQQFPDLHSELNLSSLELGDSALYFCASSVGPGDDYGYTFGSGTRLTVV.

This rearrangement joins TRBV7-9 to TRBJ1-2; TRBD1 matches 11 bases. CDR1 is SEHNR and CDR2 is FQNEAQ in the germline V gene (reference sequence). V gave up 4 bases and J gave up 1 base; unmatched junction bases: 8. The CDR3 runs 17 residues. In DNA, the CDR3 is TGTGCCAGCAGCTCAGGACAGGGGGCTTCGATTAACTATGGCTACACCTTC. Residues: CASSSGQGASINYGYTF.

This clone was seen only once. V gene TRBV6-1 combines with J gene TRBJ1-1; no definite D call. The CDR3 runs to 11 residues. V lost 3 bases and J lost 7, with 6 bases in between. Germline values: CDR1 MNHNS, CDR2 SASEGT. The CDR3 here is CASSDHSEAFF. In nucleotides, the CDR3 is TGTGCCAGCAGTGACCACAGTGAAGCTTTCTTT.

This clone was recorded once. J is TRBJ1-6 and V is TRBV19; a weak D match, TRBD1 (6 bases). Germline loops: CDR1 LNHDA, CDR2 SQIVND (reference sequence). V gave up 6 bases and J gave up 7 bases, with 10 bases separating them. CDR3 size: 13 residues. The CDR3 region is CASRVGTNSPLHF. Written as DNA, the CDR3 is TGTGCCAGTAGGGTAGGGACAAATTCACCCCTCCACTTT.

The chain has TRBV21-1 and TRBJ1-5; whether TRBD1, the table's D call, matches the DNA was not checked. TRBV21-1 is assigned pseudogene status. CDR3 length equals 16 residues. The DNA for the CDR3 is TGTGCCAGCAGCAAAGCGCAACAGGGGTGTTGTCAGCCCCAGCATTTT. Protein product: CASSKAQQGCCQPQHF.

The rearrangement links TRBV29-1 to TRBJ1-1, with 8 nucleotides matching TRBD1. Looked up from germline, CDR1 is SQVTM and CDR2 is ANQGSEA. The CDR3 covers 14 residues. After removal of 6 bases from V and 4 bases from J, the junction contained 10 bases not matched to a gene. This chain's CDR3 is CSVADRGFATEAFF. The CDR3, as DNA: TGCAGCGTCGCCGACAGGGGATTCGCCACTGAAGCTTTCTTT.

This clone showed up just a few times. This chain connects TRBV19 to TRBJ1-2; D is ambiguous. The CDR3 runs 13 residues. Trimming cost V 3 bases and J 6 bases, with 11 bases left between them. Germline CDR1 reads LNHDA; CDR2 reads SQIVND (reference sequence). CDR3: CASSMRVGDGYTF. DNA of the CDR3: TGTGCCAGTAGTATGAGGGTTGGTGATGGCTACACCTTC.

The chain couples TRBV19 to TRBJ2-7; TRBD1 matches at 9 bases. The CDR3 has 14 amino acids. The junction had 5 bases not matched to a gene; V was cut back by 6 bases and J by 2 bases. Germline V gene data show CDR1 as LNHDA and CDR2 as SQIVND (reference sequence). The chain's CDR3 is CASSRDRETYEQYF. The CDR3 nucleotides are TGTGCCAGTAGCCGGGACAGGGAAACCTACGAGCAGTACTTC.

In its sample, this clone was seen once. The chain carries TRBV5-4 and TRBJ1-2; D possibly corresponds to TRBD1 (6 bases). V lost 6 bases and J lost 3, with 9 bases in between. The germline V gene encodes CDR1 SGHNT and CDR2 YYREEE (reference sequence). The CDR3 extends over 12 amino acids. The CDR3 reads CASKTGYYGYTF. CDR3 sequence (DNA): TGTGCCAGCAAGACAGGTTACTATGGCTACACCTTC.

The V and J genes are TRBV4-3 and TRBJ1-2; perhaps TRBD1 as D (6 bases). Deletions cut 4 bases from V and 5 bases from J, with 17 bases between. The CDR3 runs to 15 residues. CDR1 LGHNA and CDR2 YSLEER come from the germline V gene. Here the CDR3 reads CASSLFRGAGYGYTF. CDR3 DNA sequence: TGCGCCAGCAGCCTTTTTCGGGGGGCGGGATATGGCTACACCTTC.

The chain is built from TRBV6-5 and TRBJ2-7; D is perhaps TRBD2 (5 bases). The CDR3 spans 16 residues. Germline CDR1 MNHEY, CDR2 SVGAGI. Trimming stripped 0 bases from V and 0 bases from J, with 12 bases between. The CDR3 nucleotides read TGTGCCAGCAGTTACTCGAGTCCTGGGAGCTCCTACGAGCAGTACTTC. Protein: CASSYSSPGSSYEQYF.

The genes are TRBV6-5 and TRBJ1-1; D may be TRBD1 (5 bases). Trimming removed 6 bases at V and 4 bases at J, with 12 bases between. The CDR3 loop spans 13 amino acids. Germline-derived CDR1 and CDR2 are MNHEY and SVGAGI. For the CDR3, the DNA is TGTGCCAGCAGAAACCGGGGGTTCACTGAAGCTTTCTTT. Encoded protein: CASRNRGFTEAFF.

The chain carries TRBV7-3 and TRBJ2-1; 8 bases align to TRBD2. Per the germline V gene, CDR1 is SGHTA and CDR2 is FQGTGA. V dropped 6 bases and J dropped 3; count of bases not matched to a gene: 7. The CDR3 loop spans 15 amino acids. CDR3 coding DNA: TGTGCCAGCAGTCTTAGCGGGGACGGCTACAATGAGCAGTTCTTC. Its protein product is CASSLSGDGYNEQFF.

The V and J genes are TRBV27 and TRBJ1-1; D might be TRBD1 (5 bases). Germline-derived CDR1 and CDR2 are MNHEY and SMNVEV (reference sequence). V was shortened by 6 bases and J by 3 bases, with 23 bases between the two germline ends. This CDR3 is built from 17 residues. The CDR3 sequence is CASRPQRWGGWYTEAFF. The CDR3 DNA follows: TGTGCCAGCAGGCCCCAAAGGTGGGGGGGGTGGTACACTGAAGCTTTCTTT.

This clone was seen a single time. The chain employs TRBV29-1 and TRBJ1-5, with D unresolved. Germline V gives CDR1 SQVTM, CDR2 ANQGSEA. Trimming removed 7 bases from V and 3 bases from J, with 13 bases in between. The CDR3 contains 13 residues. The CDR3 nucleotides read TGCAGCGCCGCGGACTCTATCAATCAGCCCCAGCATTTT. Translating it yields CSAADSINQPQHF.

The chain recombines TRBV6-5 with TRBJ1-2, with 7 nucleotides matching TRBD1. Germline trimming cut 5 bases from V and 3 bases from J; bases unmatched to any gene: 9. The germline gives CDR1 MNHEY, CDR2 SVGAGI. The CDR3 contains 15 residues. This CDR3 is CASSQPSQGDYGYTF. As DNA, the CDR3 is TGTGCCAGCAGTCAACCCTCTCAGGGGGACTATGGCTACACCTTC.

This clone appeared a single time. This rearrangement joins TRBV10-3 to TRBJ1-6, with D perhaps matching TRBD1 (5 bases). The CDR3 is 16 amino acids. V lost 0 bases to trimming and J lost 5 bases, with 11 bases between them. Germline CDR1 and CDR2: ENHRY and SYGVKD. DNA for the CDR3: TGTGCCATCAGTGAGTCGAGGGGAGGGGATAATTCACCCCTCCACTTT. This codes for CAISESRGGDNSPLHF.

This sequence joins TRBV7-3 and TRBJ2-7, with 9 positions matching TRBD2. J was trimmed by 6 bases and V by 2 bases; bases with no gene match: 8. This CDR3 is 15 amino acids long. Germline V gives CDR1 SGHTA, CDR2 FQGTGA. The CDR3 here is CASSLEAGGLREQYF. CDR3 in DNA: TGTGCCAGCAGCTTAGAAGCGGGGGGCCTACGCGAGCAGTACTTC.

This clone was seen a single time. This chain joins TRBV6-6 and TRBJ2-7, with D possibly matching TRBD2 (6 bases). The CDR3 runs to 16 residues. Germline lookup yields CDR1 MNHNY and CDR2 SVGAGI (reference sequence). Trimming stripped 0 bases from V and 1 base from J, with 13 bases between. The CDR3 here is CASSYSMTGGSYEQYF. CDR3 in DNA: TGTGCCAGCAGTTACTCGATGACCGGGGGTTCCTACGAGCAGTACTTC.

This clone was counted a single time. In DNA form, the CDR3 reads TGTGCCAGCAGCTTATCGGCGACTAGCGGGGGATGGGAGACCCAGTACTTC. Protein product: CASSLSATSGGWETQYF. The rearrangement joins TRBV7-2 to TRBJ2-5; 12 nucleotides agree with TRBD2. Germline V gene lookup returns CDR1 SGHTA and CDR2 FQGNSA. This CDR3 is 17 amino acids long. Trimming at V came to 2 bases and at J to 5 bases, leaving 9 bases not matched to a gene. Full variable domain (remainder filled in from reference TRBV7-2 and TRBJ2-5): GAGVSQSPSNKVTEKGKDVELRCDPISGHTALYWYRQSLGQGLEFLIYFQGNSAPDKSGLPSDRFSAERTGGSVSTLTIQRTQQEDSAVYLCASSLSATSGGWETQYFGPGTRLLVL.

The rearrangement uses TRBV10-3 and TRBJ1-1; perhaps TRBD1 as D (6 bases). The CDR3 runs to 14 residues. Germline V lookup: CDR1 ENHRY, CDR2 SYGVKD. Between the trimmed V and J ends, which lost 5 bases and 0 bases, there was a span of 10 bases. The CDR3 here is CAISPQGLNTEAFF. CDR3 in DNA: TGTGCCATCAGTCCACAGGGTTTGAACACTGAAGCTTTCTTT.

In the case of this clone: The junction and the germline gene differ at one end; a read error may be behind it. V usage is TRBV7-7 and J usage is TRBJ1-4; D is ambiguous. Germline V gives CDR1 SSHAT, CDR2 FNYEAQ (reference sequence). CDR3 length equals 13 residues. The CDR3: CASSLAVGEKLFF. CDR3 in DNA: TGTGCTAGCAGCTTAGCGGTCGGTGAAAAACTGTTTTTT.

The V call is TRBV29-1, the J call TRBJ2-5; a weak D match, TRBD2 (7 bases). There are 13 residues in the CDR3. The V and J ends lost 7 bases and 5 bases respectively, with 17 bases between them. Germline CDR1 SQVTM, CDR2 ANQGSEA. This CDR3 is CSGRDGGRETQYF. DNA for the CDR3: TGCAGCGGACGGGACGGGGGGCGGGAGACCCAGTACTTC.